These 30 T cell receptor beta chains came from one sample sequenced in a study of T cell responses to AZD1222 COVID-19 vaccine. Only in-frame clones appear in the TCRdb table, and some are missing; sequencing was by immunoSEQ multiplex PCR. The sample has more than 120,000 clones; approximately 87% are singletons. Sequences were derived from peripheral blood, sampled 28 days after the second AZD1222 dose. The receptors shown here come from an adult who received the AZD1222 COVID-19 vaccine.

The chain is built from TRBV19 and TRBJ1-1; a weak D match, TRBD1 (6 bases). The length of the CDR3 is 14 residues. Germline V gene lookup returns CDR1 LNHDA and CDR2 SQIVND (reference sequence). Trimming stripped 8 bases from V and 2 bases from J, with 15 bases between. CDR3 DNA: TGTGCCAGTGCCCAAGGAGGGGGTAACACTGAAGCTTTCTTT. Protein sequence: CASAQGGGNTEAFF.

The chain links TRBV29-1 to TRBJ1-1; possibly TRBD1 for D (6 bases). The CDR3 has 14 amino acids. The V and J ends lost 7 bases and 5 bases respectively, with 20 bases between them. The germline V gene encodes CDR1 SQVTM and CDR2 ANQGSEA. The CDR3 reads CSARRGGRGTEAFF. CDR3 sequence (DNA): TGCAGCGCCCGACGAGGGGGGCGAGGGACTGAAGCTTTCTTT.

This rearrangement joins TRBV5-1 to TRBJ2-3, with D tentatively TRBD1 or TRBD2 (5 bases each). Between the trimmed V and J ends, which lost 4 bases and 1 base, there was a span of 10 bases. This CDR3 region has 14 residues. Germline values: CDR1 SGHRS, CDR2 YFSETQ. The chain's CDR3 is CASSPGQGTDTQYF. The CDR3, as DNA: TGCGCCAGCAGCCCGGGGCAGGGCACAGATACGCAGTATTTT.

The CDR3 loop reads CASSEFSTDTQYF. The CDR3 coding sequence is TGTGCCAGCAGTGAGTTCAGCACAGATACGCAGTATTTT. The rearrangement links TRBV6-1 to TRBJ2-3; D is ambiguous. Per germline, CDR1 MNHNS and CDR2 SASEGT. The CDR3 totals 13 residues. Trimming removed 3 bases at V and 0 bases at J, with 4 bases between.

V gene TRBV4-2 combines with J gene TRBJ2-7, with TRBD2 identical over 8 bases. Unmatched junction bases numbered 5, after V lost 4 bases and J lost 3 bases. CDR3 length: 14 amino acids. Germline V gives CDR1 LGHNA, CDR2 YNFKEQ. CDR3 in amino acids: CASSRLSGSYEQYF. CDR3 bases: TGTGCCAGCAGCCGGTTGAGCGGGAGCTACGAGCAGTACTTC.

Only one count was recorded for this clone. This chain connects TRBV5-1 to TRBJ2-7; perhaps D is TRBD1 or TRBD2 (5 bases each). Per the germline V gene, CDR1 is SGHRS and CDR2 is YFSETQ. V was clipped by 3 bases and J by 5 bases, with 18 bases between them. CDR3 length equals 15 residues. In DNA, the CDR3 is TGCGCCAGCAGCTATGAGGGGTTTCCCAGGGACGAGCAGTACTTC. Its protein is CASSYEGFPRDEQYF.

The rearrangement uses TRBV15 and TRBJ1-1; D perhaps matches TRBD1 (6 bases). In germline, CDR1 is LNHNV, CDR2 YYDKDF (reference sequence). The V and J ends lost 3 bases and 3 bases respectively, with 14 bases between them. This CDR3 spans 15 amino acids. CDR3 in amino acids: CATSRKQAGDTEAFF. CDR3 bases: TGTGCCACCAGCAGGAAGCAAGCAGGGGACACTGAAGCTTTCTTT.

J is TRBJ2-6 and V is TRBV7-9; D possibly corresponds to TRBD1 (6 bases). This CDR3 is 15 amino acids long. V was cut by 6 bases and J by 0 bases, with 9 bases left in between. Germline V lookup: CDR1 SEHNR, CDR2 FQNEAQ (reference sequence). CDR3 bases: TGTGCCAGCAGGGAACAGGGCTCTGGGGCCAACGTCCTGACTTTC. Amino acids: CASREQGSGANVLTF.

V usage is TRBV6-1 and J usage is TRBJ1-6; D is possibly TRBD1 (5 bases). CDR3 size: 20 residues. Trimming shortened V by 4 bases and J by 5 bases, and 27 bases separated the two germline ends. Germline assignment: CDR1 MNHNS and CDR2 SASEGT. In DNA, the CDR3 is TGTGCCAGCAGTGCCACTGACCCGGGACCCCGCGACCAGAATAATTCACCCCTCCACTTT. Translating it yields CASSATDPGPRDQNNSPLHF.

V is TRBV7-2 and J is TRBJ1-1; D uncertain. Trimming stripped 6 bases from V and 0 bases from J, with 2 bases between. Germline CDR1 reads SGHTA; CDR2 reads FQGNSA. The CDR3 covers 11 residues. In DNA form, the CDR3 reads TGTGCCAGCAGAATGAACACTGAAGCTTTCTTT. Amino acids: CASRMNTEAFF.

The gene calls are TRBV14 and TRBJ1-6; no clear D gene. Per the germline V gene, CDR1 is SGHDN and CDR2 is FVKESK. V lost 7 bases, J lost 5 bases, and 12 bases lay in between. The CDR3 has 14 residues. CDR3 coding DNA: TGTGCCAGCACCAAGGGAAATCATAATTCACCCCTCCACTTT. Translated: CASTKGNHNSPLHF.

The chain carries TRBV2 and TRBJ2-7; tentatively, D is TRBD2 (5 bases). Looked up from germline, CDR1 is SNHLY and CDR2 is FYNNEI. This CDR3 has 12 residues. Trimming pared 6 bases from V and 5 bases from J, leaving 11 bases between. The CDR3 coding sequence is TGTGCCAGCAGGGATGACGGGGACGAGCAGTACTTC. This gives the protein CASRDDGDEQYF.

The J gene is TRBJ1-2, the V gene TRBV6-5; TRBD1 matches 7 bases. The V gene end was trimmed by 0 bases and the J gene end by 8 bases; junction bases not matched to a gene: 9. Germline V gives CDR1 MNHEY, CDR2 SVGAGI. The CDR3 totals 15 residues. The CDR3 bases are TGTGCCAGCAGTTACTCGGGAACAGGGGATTTCGGCTACACCTTC. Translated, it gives CASSYSGTGDFGYTF.

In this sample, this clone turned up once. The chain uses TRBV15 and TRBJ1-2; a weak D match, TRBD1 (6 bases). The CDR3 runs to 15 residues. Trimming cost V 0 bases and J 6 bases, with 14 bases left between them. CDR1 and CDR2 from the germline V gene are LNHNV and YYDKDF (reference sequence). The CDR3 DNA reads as TGTGCCACCAGCAGAGATCAGCAGGGGCGAGATGGCTACACCTTC. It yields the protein CATSRDQQGRDGYTF.

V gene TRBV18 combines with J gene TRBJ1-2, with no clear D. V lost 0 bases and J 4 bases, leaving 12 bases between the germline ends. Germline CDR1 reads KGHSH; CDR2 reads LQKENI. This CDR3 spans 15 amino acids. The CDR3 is CASSPPLELGYGYTF. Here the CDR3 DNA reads TGTGCCAGCTCACCACCCCTCGAGTTGGGCTATGGCTACACCTTC.

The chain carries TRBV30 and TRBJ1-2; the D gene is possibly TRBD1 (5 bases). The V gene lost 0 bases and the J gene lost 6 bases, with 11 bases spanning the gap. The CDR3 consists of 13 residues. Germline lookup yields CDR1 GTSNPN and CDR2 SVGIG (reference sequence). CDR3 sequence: CAWSVQGSHGYTF. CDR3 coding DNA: TGTGCCTGGAGTGTCCAGGGTTCTCATGGCTACACCTTC.

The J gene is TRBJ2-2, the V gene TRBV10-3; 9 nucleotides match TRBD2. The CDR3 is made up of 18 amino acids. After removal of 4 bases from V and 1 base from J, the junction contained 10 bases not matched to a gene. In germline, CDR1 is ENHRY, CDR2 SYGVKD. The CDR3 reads CAISALAGRLVNTGELFF. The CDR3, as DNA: TGTGCCATCAGTGCTCTAGCGGGGAGATTGGTGAACACCGGGGAGCTGTTTTTT.

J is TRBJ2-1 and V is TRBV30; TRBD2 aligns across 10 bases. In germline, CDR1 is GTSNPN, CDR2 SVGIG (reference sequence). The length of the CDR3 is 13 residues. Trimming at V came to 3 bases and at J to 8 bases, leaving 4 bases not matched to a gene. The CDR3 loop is CAWRLAGTHEQFF. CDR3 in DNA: TGTGCCTGGAGACTAGCGGGAACCCATGAGCAGTTCTTC. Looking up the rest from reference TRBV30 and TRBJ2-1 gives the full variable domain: SQTIHQWPATLVQPVGSPLSLECTVEGTSNPNLYWYRQAAGRGLQLLFYSVGIGQISSEVPQNLSASRPQDRQFILSSKKLLLSDSGFYLCAWRLAGTHEQFFGPGTRLTVL.

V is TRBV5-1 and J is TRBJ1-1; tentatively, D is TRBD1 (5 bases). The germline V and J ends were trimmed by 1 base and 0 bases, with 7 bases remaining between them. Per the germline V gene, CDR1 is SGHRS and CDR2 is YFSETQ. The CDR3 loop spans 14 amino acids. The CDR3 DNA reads TGCGCCAGCAGCTTGACCAGGGTGAACACTGAAGCTTTCTTT. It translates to CASSLTRVNTEAFF.

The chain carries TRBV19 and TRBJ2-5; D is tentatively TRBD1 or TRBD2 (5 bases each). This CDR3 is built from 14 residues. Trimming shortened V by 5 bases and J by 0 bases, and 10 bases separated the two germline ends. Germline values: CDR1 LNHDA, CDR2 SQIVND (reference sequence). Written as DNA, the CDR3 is TGTGCCAGTAGTCCGGGGACGTACCAAGAGACCCAGTACTTC. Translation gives CASSPGTYQETQYF.

Written as DNA, the CDR3 is TGTGCCAGCAGCCCAGGGTTCGGGAACACTGAAGCTTTCTTT. This sequence encodes CASSPGFGNTEAFF. The V and J genes are TRBV28 and TRBJ1-1; weak D call: TRBD1 (5 bases). This CDR3 spans 14 amino acids. Trimming removed 6 bases from V and 1 base from J, with 12 bases in between. Germline CDR1 reads MDHEN; CDR2 reads SYDVKM.

CDR3: CASSLRAGTSYEQYF. The CDR3 nucleotides are TGTGCCAGCAGTTTACGGGCAGGGACCTCCTACGAGCAGTACTTC. The rearrangement links TRBV27 to TRBJ2-7; D is possibly TRBD1 or TRBD2 (5 bases each). Trimming took off 2 bases at V and 0 bases at J, with 11 bases between the two ends. The CDR3 contains 15 residues. Germline lookup yields CDR1 MNHEY and CDR2 SMNVEV (reference sequence).

The CDR3 loop reads CAWTGGNYEQYF. The CDR3 nucleotides are TGTGCCTGGACAGGGGGCAACTACGAGCAGTACTTC. The chain joins TRBV30 to TRBJ2-7; 8 bases line up with TRBD1. Germline V gene data show CDR1 as GTSNPN and CDR2 as SVGIG (reference sequence). V lost 4 bases, J lost 3 bases, and 2 bases stayed unmatched. This CDR3 comprises 12 residues.

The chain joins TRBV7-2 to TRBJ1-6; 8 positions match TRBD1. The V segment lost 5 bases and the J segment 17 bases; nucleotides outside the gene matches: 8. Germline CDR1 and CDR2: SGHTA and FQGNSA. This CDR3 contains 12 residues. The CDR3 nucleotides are TGTGCCAGCAGCCGGACAGGGCGGCCTATCCACTTT. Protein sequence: CASSRTGRPIHF.

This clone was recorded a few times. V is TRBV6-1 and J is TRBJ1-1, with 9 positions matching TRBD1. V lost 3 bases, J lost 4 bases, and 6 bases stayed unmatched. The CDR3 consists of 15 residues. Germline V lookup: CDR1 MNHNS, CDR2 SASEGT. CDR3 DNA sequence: TGTGCCAGCAGTGATGGGACAGGGAGGGCCACTGAAGCTTTCTTT. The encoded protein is CASSDGTGRATEAFF.

Here the CDR3 reads CATTDRGNTEAFF. CDR3 in DNA: TGTGCCACCACCGACAGGGGGAACACTGAAGCTTTCTTT. The rearrangement joins TRBV10-3 to TRBJ1-1, with 8 bases identical to TRBD1. Germline CDR1 is ENHRY and CDR2 is SYGVKD. V was clipped by 10 bases and J by 1 base; unmatched bases: 5. This CDR3 comprises 13 residues.

In DNA, the CDR3 is TGTGCCAGCAGTGAACCGCACTGGGGCAGGCTAGCCAAAAACATTCAGTACTTC. Translation gives CASSEPHWGRLAKNIQYF. V is TRBV2 and J is TRBJ2-4, with D tentatively TRBD1 (5 bases). The V gene's germline CDR1 is SNHLY and CDR2 FYNNEI. The CDR3 extends over 18 amino acids. V was cut by 2 bases and J by 0 bases, with 17 bases left in between.

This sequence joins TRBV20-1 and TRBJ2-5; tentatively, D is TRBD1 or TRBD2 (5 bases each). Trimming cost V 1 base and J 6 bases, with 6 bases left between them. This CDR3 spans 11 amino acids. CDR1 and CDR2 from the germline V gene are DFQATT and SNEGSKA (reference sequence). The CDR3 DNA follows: TGCAGTGCTAGAGGGGGGAAGACCCAGTACTTC. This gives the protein CSARGGKTQYF.

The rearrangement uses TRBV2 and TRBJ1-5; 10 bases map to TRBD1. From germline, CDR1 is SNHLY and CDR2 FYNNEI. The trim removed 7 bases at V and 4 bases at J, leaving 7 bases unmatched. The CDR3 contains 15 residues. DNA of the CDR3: TGTGCCAGCAAGAGGACAGGGGGTAGTAATCAGCCCCAGCATTTT. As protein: CASKRTGGSNQPQHF. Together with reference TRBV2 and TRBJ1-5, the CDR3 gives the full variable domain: EPEVTQTPSHQVTQMGQEVILRCVPISNHLYFYWYRQILGQKVEFLVSFYNNEISEKSEIFDDQFSVERPDGSNFTLKIRSTKLEDSAMYFCASKRTGGSNQPQHFGDGTRLSIL.

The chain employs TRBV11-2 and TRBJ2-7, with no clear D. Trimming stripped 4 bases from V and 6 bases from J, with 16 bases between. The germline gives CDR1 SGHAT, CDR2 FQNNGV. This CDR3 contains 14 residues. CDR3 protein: CASSYSAGAVEQYF. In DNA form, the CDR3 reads TGTGCCAGCAGCTATTCTGCTGGCGCGGTCGAGCAGTACTTC.